The 22 T cell receptor beta chains below all came from one sample that was sequenced in a study of shared clonotypes between healthy human individuals. Naive CD8 cells comprised CD45RO-negative, CCR7-positively selected cells, excluding terminally differentiated effector memory CD45RA+ cells. Sequenced by immunoSEQ multiplex PCR; TCRdb stores in-frame clones only, minus some. The table lists approximately 810,000 clones, nearly 95% of them singletons. The sequencing sample was made of naive CD8+ T cells sorted from blood. These receptors were taken from a young man in good health.

This clone was recorded once. The gene calls are TRBV28 and TRBJ1-1, with TRBD1 identical over 8 bases. The trim removed 4 bases at V and 6 bases at J, leaving 10 bases unmatched. The CDR3 spans 15 residues. Germline CDR1 MDHEN, CDR2 SYDVKM. This chain's CDR3 is CASSSKDRGGSEAFF. CDR3 sequence (DNA): TGTGCCAGCAGTTCTAAAGACAGGGGAGGGTCTGAAGCTTTCTTT. Supplemented by reference TRBV28 and TRBJ1-1, the full variable domain reads DVKVTQSSRYLVKRTGEKVFLECVQDMDHENMFWYRQDPGLGLRLIYFSYDVKMKEKGDIPEGYSVSREKKERFSLILESASTNQTSMYLCASSSKDRGGSEAFFGQGTRLTVV.

The rearrangement joins TRBV27 to TRBJ1-5; D is uncertain. The CDR3 runs 13 residues. V lost 7 bases and J 3 bases, leaving 10 bases between the germline ends. The germline V gene encodes CDR1 MNHEY and CDR2 SMNVEV (reference sequence). The DNA for the CDR3 is TGTGCCAGCAACGGGTTCCACAATCAGCCCCAGCATTTT. Protein: CASNGFHNQPQHF.

The V call is TRBV11-2, the J call TRBJ2-7, with 7 bases that match TRBD1. CDR1 is SGHAT, CDR2 FQNNGV, per germline. J gave up 7 bases and V 5 bases, and 11 bases lay outside the gene matches. The length of the CDR3 is 14 residues. CDR3: CASSGSLDRREQYF. Here the CDR3 DNA reads TGTGCCAGCAGCGGATCTTTGGACAGGCGGGAGCAGTACTTC.

The rearrangement joins TRBV11-2 to TRBJ2-7; 8 bases are a match to TRBD1. J gave up 6 bases and V 6 bases, and 4 bases lay outside the gene matches. The CDR3 runs 12 residues. Germline V gene sequence: CDR1 SGHAT, CDR2 FQNNGV. CDR3 sequence: CASRTGVGEQYF. The CDR3 DNA sequence: TGTGCCAGCAGGACAGGGGTTGGCGAGCAGTACTTC.

The chain couples TRBV7-6 to TRBJ2-3; the match to TRBD2 covers 11 bases. Germline trimming cut 3 bases from V and 1 base from J; bases unmatched to any gene: 15. Germline V gene sequence: CDR1 SGHVS, CDR2 FNYEAQ. This CDR3 is 20 amino acids long. This CDR3 reads CASSLRSNSLAGDRTDTQYF. CDR3 DNA sequence: TGTGCCAGCAGCTTGCGCTCCAACTCACTAGCGGGAGATCGCACAGATACGCAGTATTTT.

The chain is built from TRBV11-2 and TRBJ2-1; 9 nucleotides match TRBD2. CDR1 is SGHAT and CDR2 is FQNNGV in the germline V gene. J was trimmed by 7 bases and V by 6 bases; bases with no gene match: 13. The CDR3 has 16 amino acids. The CDR3 DNA follows: TGTGCCAGCAGTTCTGGCGGGAGGGCCATGGGAAATGAGCAGTTCTTC. Its translation is CASSSGGRAMGNEQFF.

V usage is TRBV2 and J usage is TRBJ2-7; TRBD2 agrees at 7 bases. This CDR3 is built from 15 residues. Trimming took 4 bases from V and 2 from J; bases not matched to a gene: 8. The germline V gene has CDR1 SNHLY and CDR2 FYNNEI. The CDR3, as DNA: TGTGCCAGCAGTGTGCTGACGGGGGGAACCTACGAGCAGTACTTC. Protein sequence: CASSVLTGGTYEQYF.

This clone has a single count. This chain connects TRBV7-9 to TRBJ1-4, with D perhaps matching TRBD1 (5 bases). The CDR3 sequence is 15 residues long. Germline CDR1 SEHNR, CDR2 FQNEAQ (reference sequence). Trimming pared 5 bases from V and 5 bases from J, leaving 15 bases between. The CDR3 region has the DNA TGTGCCAGCAGCCCCTGGGGGGAAACCAATGAAAAACTGTTTTTT. Amino acids: CASSPWGETNEKLFF.

This rearrangement joins TRBV15 to TRBJ1-5, with 7 bases identical to TRBD1. V dropped 5 bases and J dropped 5; count of bases not matched to a gene: 6. The germline V gene encodes CDR1 LNHNV and CDR2 YYDKDF (reference sequence). The CDR3 spans 14 residues. The CDR3 spells CATSDRVGYQPQHF. The CDR3 nucleotides read TGTGCCACCAGCGACAGGGTTGGATATCAGCCCCAGCATTTT.

This chain joins TRBV11-2 and TRBJ2-3; no clear D gene. V lost 2 bases, J lost 2 bases, and 11 bases lay in between. Germline V gene data show CDR1 as SGHAT and CDR2 as FQNNGV. CDR3 length: 15 residues. The CDR3: CASSLRTVYTDTQYF. The CDR3, as DNA: TGTGCCAGCAGCTTACGGACGGTATACACAGATACGCAGTATTTT. The variable domain in full, with the rest retrieved from reference TRBV11-2 and TRBJ2-3, is EAGVAQSPRYKIIEKRQSVAFWCNPISGHATLYWYQQILGQGPKLLIQFQNNGVVDDSQLPKDRFSAERLKGVDSTLKIQPAKLEDSAVYLCASSLRTVYTDTQYFGPGTRLTVL.

The chain has TRBV6-6 and TRBJ2-3, with a tentative D call TRBD2 (5 bases). The CDR3 totals 12 residues. Germline CDR1 reads MNHNY; CDR2 reads SVGAGI (reference sequence). V lost 5 bases and J 5 bases, leaving 8 bases between the germline ends. CDR3 sequence (DNA): TGTGCCAGCAGTCTAGAGGGAGATACGCAGTATTTT. It is translated as CASSLEGDTQYF.

CDR3 amino acids: CASVPPGGNQPQHF. The CDR3 DNA follows: TGTGCCAGCGTCCCCCCGGGGGGCAATCAGCCCCAGCATTTT. The rearrangement joins TRBV28 to TRBJ1-5, with D perhaps matching TRBD1 (5 bases). From germline, CDR1 is MDHEN and CDR2 SYDVKM. The V and J ends lost 8 bases and 2 bases respectively, with 13 bases between them. This CDR3 has 14 amino acids.

This sequence joins TRBV5-4 and TRBJ1-6; D call uncertain. V shed 2 bases and J shed 10 bases, with 7 bases lying between them. The germline V gene encodes CDR1 SGHNT and CDR2 YYREEE (reference sequence). CDR3 length: 12 residues. Here the CDR3 DNA reads TGTGCCAGCAGCTTAGAGAAATCACCCCTCCACTTT. Its protein product is CASSLEKSPLHF.

This sequence joins TRBV7-6 and TRBJ1-1; a possible D gene is TRBD1 (6 bases). V was clipped by 4 bases and J by 1 base, with 10 bases between them. Looked up from germline, CDR1 is SGHVS and CDR2 is FNYEAQ. The CDR3 totals 14 residues. CDR3 protein: CASSSTGGNTEAFF. CDR3 DNA: TGTGCCAGCAGCTCGACAGGAGGGAACACTGAAGCTTTCTTT.

This chain connects TRBV27 to TRBJ2-7; a weak D match, TRBD2 (6 bases). V lost 5 bases, J lost 2 bases, and 13 bases lay in between. This CDR3 spans 14 amino acids. The germline gives CDR1 MNHEY, CDR2 SMNVEV (reference sequence). The CDR3 region is CASSLGRSTYEQYF. In DNA, the CDR3 is TGTGCCAGCAGTCTAGGGAGGTCCACCTACGAGCAGTACTTC.

This clone was recorded only once. This chain joins TRBV28 and TRBJ2-3, with 8 bases that match TRBD2. Looked up from germline, CDR1 is MDHEN and CDR2 is SYDVKM. CDR3 length: 14 residues. V trimming: 10 bases; J trimming: 0 bases; junction bases outside the gene matches: 6. CDR3 protein: CATRLAMSTDTQYF. The CDR3 bases are TGTGCCACTCGACTAGCGATGAGCACAGATACGCAGTATTTT.

This clone came up a few times. The V and J genes are TRBV6-5 and TRBJ2-7, with TRBD1 as a possible D gene (5 bases). The CDR3 extends over 13 amino acids. V was trimmed by 2 bases and J by 1 base, leaving 6 bases between them. Germline V lookup: CDR1 MNHEY, CDR2 SVGAGI. The CDR3 loop is CASSYGASYEQYF. The CDR3 DNA reads as TGTGCCAGCAGTTACGGGGCGTCCTACGAGCAGTACTTC.

The chain employs TRBV27 and TRBJ2-7, with D perhaps matching TRBD1 (6 bases). In germline, CDR1 is MNHEY, CDR2 SMNVEV (reference sequence). This CDR3 has 13 amino acids. V was pared by 4 bases and J by 3 bases, with 10 bases between. The CDR3 region has the DNA TGTGCCAGCAGTTGGACACAGGGCTACGAGCAGTACTTC. It specifies CASSWTQGYEQYF.

The genes are TRBV18 and TRBJ1-1; no clear D. The length of the CDR3 is 12 residues. Germline V gene lookup returns CDR1 KGHSH and CDR2 LQKENI. Between the trimmed V and J ends, which lost 6 bases and 2 bases, there was a span of 7 bases. The CDR3 here is CASSLRNTEAFF. In nucleotides, the CDR3 is TGTGCCAGCTCTCTAAGAAACACTGAAGCTTTCTTT.

The V call is TRBV6-5, the J call TRBJ1-2; D ambiguous. This CDR3 contains 13 residues. From germline, CDR1 is MNHEY and CDR2 SVGAGI. V was shortened by 6 bases and J by 4 bases, with 12 bases between the two germline ends. CDR3 nucleotide sequence: TGTGCCAGCAGCGTAAGTGCCAGCTATGGCTACACCTTC. It codes for CASSVSASYGYTF.

The chain couples TRBV28 to TRBJ1-3; tentatively, D is TRBD1 (5 bases). Germline assignment: CDR1 MDHEN and CDR2 SYDVKM. CDR3 size: 17 residues. V lost 4 bases to trimming and J lost 0 bases, with 16 bases between them. The CDR3 is CASSSQGIHSSGNTIYF. Written as DNA, the CDR3 is TGTGCCAGCAGTTCCCAGGGAATCCATAGCTCTGGAAACACCATATATTTT.

This clone has only one observation. The CDR3 coding sequence is TGCGCCAGCAGCCAAAGATCTTCCAGGGGGCCGAATGAAAAACTGTTTTTT. Protein product: CASSQRSSRGPNEKLFF. The chain carries TRBV4-1 and TRBJ1-4, with TRBD1 matching 8 bases. CDR1 and CDR2 (germline): MGHRA, YSYEKL. The ends lost 2 bases at V and 5 bases at J; junction bases unmatched: 10. The CDR3 loop spans 17 amino acids.